The TCR beta chain under discussion was sequenced for a study of cytomegalovirus exposure and HLA in healthy donors. Looked up from germline, CDR1 is LNHNV and CDR2 is YYDKDF (reference sequence). This CDR3 region has 16 residues. V dropped 6 bases and J dropped 5; count of bases not matched to a gene: 15. PCR involved 60 Vbeta and 13 Jbeta primers. Profiling relied on immunoSEQ multiplex PCR, and the TCRdb table lists in-frame clones only, not all of them. This sample yields roughly 180,000 clones, of which about four fifths are seen a single time; around 0.8% belongs to the top ten. The source material was PBMCs. The chain has TRBV15 and TRBJ2-7; 8 bases fit TRBD1. The sequence came from a woman aged 18 to 35 in good health and CMV-seronegative. This CDR3 reads CATSTTTTGASHEQYF. CDR3 nucleotides: TGTGCCACCAGTACCACCACGACAGGGGCGTCCCACGAGCAGTACTTC.